This T cell receptor beta chain is from a study of cytomegalovirus exposure and HLA in healthy donors (dated by TCRdb to 2016 to 2017). General notes on the study: An earlier analysis of approximately 640 of the donors reported approximately 300 Gb of sequence data and around 110 million unique TCR beta sequences from about 180 million T cells. The number of typed donors differed by locus: 629-630 for A, B, C, DRB1 and DQB1; some 500 for DQA1; 600 to 610 for DPA1; and roughly 450 for DPB1. In addition to the first cohort of 666 subjects, a separate validation cohort of 130 or so different subjects was used. Donor age, sex, ethnicity and CMV serostatus were compiled alongside the repertoire data. Among the approximately 420 genotyped donors, around 81% belonged to the genetic ancestry cluster associated with self-reported Caucasian donors. HLA typing included class I and class II loci at four-digit resolution. In a later analysis, previously published TCR beta repertoires from several hundred donors were re-analyzed and high-resolution HLA genotyping was added so that TCR occurrence patterns could be studied. To predict cytomegalovirus infection status, the study combined high-throughput TCR immunosequencing, statistical association of individual TCRs with disease status, and machine learning. Rather than drawing on any new phenotypic data, the later analysis identified candidate immune exposures from TCR beta sequences and the way those sequences occurred across donors. Because of strong linkage in the cohort, a handful of DR-DQ haplotypes were treated as single units for association and clustering. The study aimed to test whether signatures of past pathogen exposure could be identified by cataloging public T cell receptors. A later genetic analysis took genome-wide SNP genotypes for about three fifths of the 666 donors and used that subset as a discovery cohort. All discovery cohort repertoires had been generated on a single sequencing platform. Using immunosequencing, the study profiled T cell repertoires from fewer than 700 subjects and related those repertoires to cytomegalovirus serostatus. In an earlier analysis of a few hundred of the donors, high-throughput TCR beta sequencing was used to judge whether each TCR beta V gene segment behaved as functional or pseudogenic. An early release that covered about 600 HLA-typed donors contained 250 to 350 gigabases of sequencing data and tens of millions of unique TCR sequences. Among 398 genotyped donors of the cohort, an average of around 250,000 unique TCR beta nucleotide sequences was sequenced per donor, of which roughly 17% were non-productive.

Library generation was performed with the immunoSEQ multiplex PCR assay. For the multiplex PCR, a mixture combining 60 forward primers for TCR Vbeta segments and 13 reverse primers for TCR Jbeta segments was used. The CDR3 region of rearranged TCR beta genes was amplified from genomic DNA with a multiplex PCR assay. The Illumina HiSeq System was used to sequence the amplified TCR beta libraries as 87-base-pair reads. On the study's bioinformatics: In a later analysis, 70 million to 95 million unique TCR beta chains were counted across the roughly 700 repertoires, and roughly 11 million of these chains were shared by at least two donors. Raw reads were error-corrected and collapsed into unique sequences with a nearest-neighbor algorithm that merged closely related sequences to remove PCR and sequencing errors. V, D and J gene segments were assigned by aligning CDR3 sequences to IMGT reference sequences. Each retained sequence needed at least a six-nucleotide match to both a V gene segment and a J gene segment. A rearrangement was called productive if the CDR3 had no stop codons and remained in frame with V and J, and every other rearrangement was called non-productive. Following IMGT convention, CDR3 was defined as the stretch from the second conserved V-encoded cysteine to the conserved J-encoded phenylalanine. In an earlier analysis of roughly 580 of the donors, sequences lacking an unambiguous match to a single V gene segment were excluded. An earlier analysis of 587 of the donors classified V segments as functional when productive rearrangements were above 56.7% and as segregating when the standard deviation between donors was above 5%. To diagnose cytomegalovirus status from the catalog of TCR beta chain sequences, a statistical classification framework was built. A later analysis assigned V and J genes by comparing TCR nucleotide sequences with IMGT/GENE-DB human TR gene sequences. Using the TCRdist pipeline, a later analysis assigned CDR3 sequences along with most-parsimonious VDJ recombination scenarios. In a later analysis, every TCR beta chain was defined by the combination of its CDR3 amino acid sequence and its V-gene family, and reads without a unique V-gene family were dropped. A later analysis removed 592 highly shared, low-generation-probability nucleotide sequences to deal with suspected cross-contamination and a sequencing artifact. For each public chain, a later analysis derived a clonal expansion index from normalized ranks of inferred template counts within each repertoire. A later analysis computed generation probabilities with a VDJ recombination model fitted to out-of-frame rearrangements, and checked the results against IGoR. Hypergeometric tests were used in a later analysis to score TCR-TCR, TCR-HLA and TCR-CMV co-occurrence, with a repertoire-size bias correction applied to the TCR pairs. A later analysis estimated false discovery rates by permuting HLA or CMV assignments 20 times. In a later analysis, co-occurring TCRs were grouped using DBSCAN, with TCRdist sequence similarity added in when clustering inside HLA-allele-positive subsets. Repertoires with fewer than 30,000 or more than 120,000 public chains, plus five repertoires with anomalous nucleotide sharing, were excluded from co-occurrence clustering. TCRdb carries this immuneACCESS record with in-frame sequences only. Its versions omit some clonotypes, under half of them owing to an unresolved V gene in the studies checked, with the rest unexplained. The DNA was the basis for D and trimming; V, J and clone size are from that table. This sample comprises 75,000 to 80,000 clones, roughly 75% of them detected only once. The leading ten clones occupy approximately 1.1% of the sample.

This clone was detected only once. Its cognate antigen has yet to be identified. No clone much larger than this one lies a single base away; base qualities are absent. General findings and caveats noted by the study authors: According to the authors, the approach could potentially be generalized to other disease states and immunological phenotypes. Correlated functional status among segregating V segments might reflect linkage disequilibrium, but an unknown experimental factor could not be ruled out. Roughly uniform sequencing depth across donors was assumed in presence/absence analyses, although this assumption may not hold. The only immune exposure information available for the cohort was CMV serostatus. Three of the identified cytomegalovirus-associated TCR beta chains were confirmed in vitro to be specific for cytomegalovirus antigens. In a later genetic analysis, a missense DCLRE1C variant was associated with V-gene and J-gene trimming of TCR beta chains, and the association was replicated in an independent cohort. The sequencing pipeline was judged likely to have produced a cluster of highly shared sequence variants as a technical artifact. A later analysis found that HLA-associated TCR beta chains were more clonally expanded and had lower generation probabilities than equally common non-associated chains. Because counts were too low, about 17 rarely observed V segments, including chromosome 9 orphons, were excluded from the earlier analysis of 587 of the donors. Assigning TCR associations to individual alleles was difficult when HLA alleles, especially DR and DQ, strongly co-occurred. This cohort had only TCR beta chains sequenced, and the lack of alpha or paired-chain data limited which features could be detected. A later analysis reported that several top co-occurrence clusters appeared linked to parvovirus B19, influenza, CMV and Epstein-Barr virus. In a later genetic analysis, fewer N-insertions in productive TCRs were reported among donors in an Asian-associated ancestry cluster than the roughly 640-donor mean. The classifier was reported to diagnose cytomegalovirus status with high specificity and sensitivity in both the original and validation cohorts. In a later analysis, most CMV-associated TCR beta chains were found to appear HLA-restricted, with HLA associations seemingly driven largely by CMV exposure. Most TCR sequences were observed very rarely across donors, whereas some public TCRs were present in many individuals. A further reported finding was that TCR beta sequences accurately predicted the HLA-A and HLA-B alleles for most subjects in the first cohort. The study gave a list of 150 to 200 TCR beta chains associated with cytomegalovirus. In an earlier analysis of some 550 of the donors, most TCR beta V segments were observed in productive rearrangements about 90% or about 30% of the time, broadly matching IMGT annotations. A later analysis associated 15,000 to 20,000 TCR beta sequences with specific HLA alleles at a false discovery rate of 0.05. In a later analysis, TCR association rates were found to vary across HLA loci, with the most associated TCRs seen for DRB1 alleles and the fewest for HLA-C alleles. Because some donors lacked HLA typing at each locus, the association tests relied only on the typed subset.

The cohort was made up of 500 to 800 healthy bone marrow donors. At the time of sampling, all cohort members were nominally healthy, though unrecorded immune exposures were likely present. The donor was CMV seronegative and was included in the group of over 300 seronegative cohort members. Each donor provided a peripheral blood sample, and peripheral blood mononuclear cells were used for TCR beta sequencing. Genomic DNA extraction from the blood cell samples was performed with the Qiagen DNeasy Blood Extraction Kit. The TCR sequence derives from a male donor in good health and CMV-seronegative. Specimen: PBMCs.

The DNA sequence reads TGTGCCAGCTCGGCTGGCTCCTACGAGCAGTACTTC. This gives the protein CASSAGSYEQYF. The chain is made from TRBV18 and TRBJ2-7, with an unclear D gene assignment. The germline V gene encodes CDR1 KGHSH and CDR2 LQKENI. From the cysteine through the phenylalanine, the CDR3 covers 12 amino acids. Kept here is only the CDR3 DNA, which spans 36 bases and is read in frame from base 1. Trimming costs V 6 bases and J 0 bases, and their ends lie 6 bases apart.